The 24 T cell receptor beta chains in this list originate from one sample, sequenced in a study of cytomegalovirus exposure and HLA in healthy donors. Researchers ran the PCR with 60 Vbeta and 13 Jbeta primers. The table came from immunoSEQ multiplex PCR; TCRdb's copy has only in-frame clones and leaves some out. The sample lists about 150,000 clones, approximately 80% occurring once. Source material: PBMCs. The receptors stem from a woman between 40 and 50 years old in good health and CMV-seronegative.

The DNA for the CDR3 is TGTGCCAGCAGCTTCCGAGGGGGCTCCTACAATGAGCAGTTCTTC. Protein: CASSFRGGSYNEQFF. The chain recombines TRBV5-4 with TRBJ2-1, with D possibly TRBD1 on 6 matching bases. CDR1 is SGHNT, CDR2 YYREEE, per germline (reference sequence). Trimming removed 2 bases at V and 0 bases at J, with 9 bases between. This CDR3 has 15 residues.

The sample holds a few counts of this clone. V is TRBV10-3 and J is TRBJ2-3, with TRBD2 as a possible D gene (6 bases). Between the trimmed V and J ends, which lost 11 bases and 2 bases, there was a span of 11 bases. The CDR3 is made up of 12 amino acids. Germline loops: CDR1 ENHRY, CDR2 SYGVKD. CDR3 DNA sequence: TGTGCCTATGGCGGGAACACAGATACGCAGTATTTT. Translated, it gives CAYGGNTDTQYF.

The V and J genes are TRBV10-3 and TRBJ2-1; a possible D gene is TRBD2 (5 bases). Germline V lookup: CDR1 ENHRY, CDR2 SYGVKD. V lost 11 bases and J lost 4, with 9 bases in between. The CDR3 runs to 11 residues. The CDR3: CALGVYNEQFF. The CDR3 DNA is TGTGCCCTCGGGGTTTACAATGAGCAGTTCTTC.

This chain links TRBV27 with TRBJ1-2, with TRBD1 identical over 8 bases. CDR1 is MNHEY, CDR2 SMNVEV, per germline (reference sequence). With V trimmed by 4 bases and J by 1 base, 5 bases remained unmatched. The CDR3 runs 15 residues. The CDR3 sequence: CASSYDRGINYGYTF. The DNA of the CDR3 is TGTGCCAGCAGTTATGACAGGGGAATTAACTATGGCTACACCTTC.

The V call is TRBV10-2, the J call TRBJ2-2; 10 bases line up with TRBD2. The germline V gene has CDR1 WSHSY and CDR2 SAAADI. The CDR3 extends over 16 amino acids. The V gene end was trimmed by 10 bases and the J gene end by 4 bases; junction bases not matched to a gene: 12. CDR3 DNA sequence: TGCGCCACTAAGGGGCTAGCGGGAGTTACCACCGGGGAGCTGTTTTTT. As protein: CATKGLAGVTTGELFF.

This sequence joins TRBV5-1 and TRBJ1-1; D unresolved. Trimming left V 0 bases short and J 10 bases short, with 13 bases between. Germline values: CDR1 SGHRS, CDR2 YFSETQ. CDR3 length: 13 residues. In nucleotides, the CDR3 is TGCGCCAGCAGCTTGGGGGAGACAATGGGAGCTTTCTTT. Its translation is CASSLGETMGAFF.

The chain employs TRBV28 and TRBJ1-5, with D uncertain. The germline CDR1 and CDR2 sequences are MDHEN and SYDVKM. The length of the CDR3 is 13 residues. The ends were cut back, 7 bases at V and 0 bases at J, with 7 bases in the middle. CDR3 nucleotide sequence: TGTGCCAGCACGGTCAATAGCAATCAGCCCCAGCATTTT. Encoded protein: CASTVNSNQPQHF.

V gene TRBV6-4 combines with J gene TRBJ2-3; D is perhaps TRBD1 (7 bases). Germline values: CDR1 MRHNA, CDR2 SNTAGT. This CDR3 has 16 amino acids. V was shortened by 6 bases and J by 4 bases, with 20 bases between the two germline ends. The CDR3 nucleotides are TGTGCCAGCAGCTCACGGGTTGGAGGGGGCCCAGATACGCAGTATTTT. It encodes CASSSRVGGGPDTQYF.

This clone was counted between two and nine times. This chain links TRBV27 with TRBJ2-1; the D is unclear. Per germline, CDR1 MNHEY and CDR2 SMNVEV (reference sequence). The ends were cut back, 7 bases at V and 7 bases at J, with 11 bases in the middle. This CDR3 is 12 amino acids long. The CDR3 DNA is TGTGCCAGCACCCAAGCCGTTAATGAGCAGTTCTTC. Its protein is CASTQAVNEQFF.

This clone was found once. The chain has TRBV6-5 and TRBJ1-2; no clear D gene. The CDR3 totals 15 residues. The V and J ends lost 8 bases and 6 bases respectively, with 22 bases between them. Germline loops: CDR1 MNHEY, CDR2 SVGAGI. CDR3 residues: CASRPDIWMRDGYTF. CDR3 DNA sequence: TGTGCCAGCCGCCCAGACATCTGGATGAGGGATGGCTACACCTTC.

The chain has TRBV27 and TRBJ2-7; TRBD2 agrees at 7 bases. Germline trimming cut 5 bases from V and 3 bases from J; bases unmatched to any gene: 13. The CDR3 is 16 residues long. CDR1 and CDR2 from the germline V gene are MNHEY and SMNVEV (reference sequence). CDR3 in DNA: TGTGCCAGCAGTGAGCCCCGGGACGGGGGGTTCTACGAGCAGTACTTC. Translation gives CASSEPRDGGFYEQYF.

The count of this clone is one. This chain links TRBV7-8 with TRBJ2-4; TRBD2 matches 8 bases. CDR1 is SGHVS and CDR2 is FQNEAQ in the germline V gene. The trim removed 5 bases at V and 5 bases at J, leaving 2 bases unmatched. This CDR3 has 13 residues. The CDR3 protein is CASSPGRENIQYF. The CDR3 DNA follows: TGTGCCAGCAGCCCCGGGAGGGAAAACATTCAGTACTTC.

Here the CDR3 DNA reads TGTGCCAGCAGCCAAGATTGGAGTAGCAATCAGCCCCAGCATTTT. Translating it yields CASSQDWSSNQPQHF. V gene TRBV4-2 combines with J gene TRBJ1-5; no firm D call. The V gene's germline CDR1 is LGHNA and CDR2 YNFKEQ. V lost 0 bases and J lost 0, with 6 bases in between. This CDR3 has 15 residues.

The CDR3 reads CASSFRQGAPTEAFF. For the CDR3, the DNA is TGTGCCAGCAGCTTCCGACAGGGGGCGCCCACTGAAGCTTTCTTT. This chain joins TRBV11-3 and TRBJ1-1, with 10 positions matching TRBD1. This CDR3 has 15 amino acids. CDR1 and CDR2 from the germline V gene are SGHNT and YENEEA. With 3 bases clipped from V and 4 bases from J, the junction kept 5 bases outside the gene matches.

The chain employs TRBV9 and TRBJ2-3; unclear D gene. V lost 0 bases, J lost 0 bases, and 8 bases lay in between. The germline gives CDR1 SGDLS, CDR2 YYNGEE. The CDR3 covers 15 residues. The CDR3 region has the DNA TGTGCCAGCAGCGTAGGGCCATCTAGCACAGATACGCAGTATTTT. Its translation: CASSVGPSSTDTQYF.

This chain connects TRBV11-3 to TRBJ1-1; D gene uncertain. The germline V gene encodes CDR1 SGHNT and CDR2 YENEEA. The CDR3 totals 16 residues. Deletions cut 1 base from V and 3 bases from J, with 15 bases between. The CDR3 protein is CASSLGPPPRDTEAFF. Written as DNA, the CDR3 is TGTGCCAGCAGCTTAGGTCCCCCGCCCCGGGACACTGAAGCTTTCTTT.

V gene TRBV5-1 combines with J gene TRBJ1-1; D is possibly TRBD1 (6 bases). Trimming stripped 4 bases from V and 7 bases from J, with 17 bases between. Germline V gives CDR1 SGHRS, CDR2 YFSETQ. The CDR3 is 14 amino acids. The CDR3 nucleotides read TGCGCCAGCAGCCACCCCCGGGGGGGCGGTGAAGCTTTCTTT. Protein: CASSHPRGGGEAFF.

J is TRBJ1-1 and V is TRBV7-2, with D perhaps TRBD1 (5 bases). CDR3 length equals 15 residues. Germline CDR1 is SGHTA and CDR2 is FQGNSA. Trimming took 0 bases from V and 1 from J, leaving 9 bases between them. The CDR3 sequence: CASSLAWGGNTEAFF. DNA for the CDR3: TGTGCCAGCAGCTTAGCGTGGGGGGGGAACACTGAAGCTTTCTTT.

This chain connects TRBV5-1 to TRBJ1-1; 9 bases are shared with TRBD1. With 3 bases clipped from V and 1 base from J, the junction kept 4 bases outside the gene matches. This CDR3 spans 15 amino acids. Germline loops: CDR1 SGHRS, CDR2 YFSETQ. DNA of the CDR3: TGCGCCAGCAGCTGGACAGGGGCTAGGAACACTGAAGCTTTCTTT. Translated: CASSWTGARNTEAFF.

The chain carries TRBV28 and TRBJ1-1, with D maybe TRBD1 (5 bases). This CDR3 has 15 amino acids. The germline V gene has CDR1 MDHEN and CDR2 SYDVKM. V lost 1 base and J 5 bases, leaving 14 bases between the germline ends. This CDR3 is CASSLSTGEGTEAFF. The CDR3, as DNA: TGTGCCAGCAGTTTATCGACGGGGGAAGGAACTGAAGCTTTCTTT.

The chain has TRBV19 and TRBJ1-5, with D unresolved. The germline V gene encodes CDR1 LNHDA and CDR2 SQIVND (reference sequence). The ends were cut back, 8 bases at V and 3 bases at J, with 14 bases in the middle. The length of the CDR3 is 14 residues. CDR3 protein: CASRRTRDNQPQHF. The DNA of the CDR3 is TGTGCCAGTCGGCGGACGAGGGACAATCAGCCCCAGCATTTT.

This clone was seen only once. V is TRBV9 and J is TRBJ2-7, with 8 bases lining up with TRBD1. The CDR3 runs 15 residues. The ends lost 3 bases at V and 8 bases at J; junction bases unmatched: 13. Germline V gives CDR1 SGDLS, CDR2 YYNGEE. The CDR3 sequence: CASSETGTGSPQQYF. CDR3 DNA sequence: TGTGCCAGCAGCGAGACCGGGACAGGTTCTCCCCAGCAGTACTTC.

This chain links TRBV30 with TRBJ2-1, with 10 positions matching TRBD2. The V segment lost 5 bases and the J segment 5 bases; nucleotides outside the gene matches: 3. Germline V gene lookup returns CDR1 GTSNPN and CDR2 SVGIG (reference sequence). CDR3 length: 13 residues. The CDR3 nucleotides read TGTGCCTGGGAAGCGGGGGGGAACAATGAGCAGTTCTTC. Translated: CAWEAGGNNEQFF.

There are a few counts of this clone. The V gene is TRBV28, the J gene TRBJ1-5, with 7 bases fitting TRBD1. CDR3 size: 14 residues. V shed 7 bases, J shed 7 bases, and the junction held 10 bases outside the gene matches. CDR1 and CDR2 from the germline V gene are MDHEN and SYDVKM. The CDR3 is CASMTGPKSQPQHF. The CDR3 DNA reads TGTGCCAGCATGACAGGGCCGAAAAGCCAGCCCCAGCATTTT.